Listed below are T cell receptor beta chains from one sample, sequenced in a study of blood T cell repertoires in COVID-19. Here immunoSEQ multiplex PCR was the method, and the copy in TCRdb shows in-frame clones only, minus some. The table shows about 160,000 clones, with about three quarters occurring only once. The sample consisted of peripheral blood. All receptors come from a man aged 55 to 69 with acute or convalescent COVID-19. The CDR3 runs from the conserved cysteine through the conserved F or W. The D gene is left open where the match is weak. Size values are once, few and many counts, or a class for expanded clones, and some rows have none.

CDR3 protein: CASSFITGNTEAFF; CDR3 DNA: TGTGCCAGCAGCTTCATAACAGGGAACACTGAAGCTTTCTTT; V gene: TRBV5-4; J gene: TRBJ1-1; CDR3 length: 14; clone size: NA; D gene: NA
CDR3 protein: CASSQARGLAGVSGANVLTF; CDR3 DNA: TGCGCCAGCAGCCAAGCCCGTGGACTAGCGGGGGTCTCTGGGGCCAACGTCCTGACTTTC; V gene: TRBV4-1; J gene: TRBJ2-6; CDR3 length: 20; clone size: NA; D gene: TRBD2
CDR3 protein: CASSTLAGGLADTQYF; CDR3 DNA: TGTGCCAGTAGTACCCTAGCGGGGGGGCTGGCAGATACGCAGTATTTT; V gene: TRBV19; J gene: TRBJ2-3; CDR3 length: 16; clone size: NA; D gene: TRBD2
CDR3 protein: CASAGRAGGANVLTF; CDR3 DNA: TGTGCCAGCGCGGGACGGGCAGGGGGGGCCAACGTCCTGACTTTC; V gene: TRBV25-1; J gene: TRBJ2-6; CDR3 length: 15; clone size: few; D gene: NA
CDR3 protein: CASSTQGGNQPQHF; CDR3 DNA: TGTGCCAGCAGTACGCAGGGGGGCAATCAGCCCCAGCATTTT; V gene: TRBV6-5; J gene: TRBJ1-5; CDR3 length: 14; clone size: NA; D gene: TRBD1
CDR3 protein: CAWSPAGWSSYNEQFF; CDR3 DNA: TGTGCCTGGAGCCCCGCTGGGTGGAGCTCCTACAATGAGCAGTTCTTC; V gene: TRBV30; J gene: TRBJ2-1; CDR3 length: 16; clone size: once; D gene: NA
CDR3 protein: CASSFVRGEAFF; CDR3 DNA: TGTGCCAGCAGCTTTGTCCGCGGTGAAGCTTTCTTT; V gene: TRBV7-9; J gene: TRBJ1-1; CDR3 length: 12; clone size: NA; D gene: NA
CDR3 protein: CASSLATGQKAFF; CDR3 DNA: TGTGCCAGCAGTTTAGCCACGGGACAGAAAGCTTTCTTT; V gene: TRBV12-3/TRBV12-4; J gene: TRBJ1-1; CDR3 length: 13; clone size: NA; D gene: TRBD1
CDR3 protein: CASSLSGSNTGELFF; CDR3 DNA: TGTGCCAGCAGCCTTAGCGGTTCGAACACCGGGGAGCTGTTTTTT; V gene: TRBV9; J gene: TRBJ2-2; CDR3 length: 15; clone size: NA; D gene: NA
CDR3 protein: CAWRASGANVLTF; CDR3 DNA: TGTGCCTGGAGAGCGAGCGGGGCCAACGTCCTGACTTTC; V gene: TRBV30; J gene: TRBJ2-6; CDR3 length: 13; clone size: once; D gene: NA
CDR3 protein: CASSPQGTNYGYTF; CDR3 DNA: TGTGCCAGCAGCCCACAGGGGACTAACTATGGCTACACCTTC; V gene: TRBV7-3; J gene: TRBJ1-2; CDR3 length: 14; clone size: NA; D gene: TRBD1
CDR3 protein: CASSVGQGANEQYF; CDR3 DNA: TGTGCCAGCAGTGTCGGACAGGGGGCCAACGAGCAGTACTTC; V gene: TRBV27; J gene: TRBJ2-7; CDR3 length: 14; clone size: NA; D gene: TRBD1
CDR3 protein: CASKMGGTEAFF; CDR3 DNA: TGTGCCAGCAAAATGGGAGGGACTGAAGCTTTCTTT; V gene: TRBV6-5; J gene: TRBJ1-1; CDR3 length: 12; clone size: NA; D gene: NA
CDR3 protein: CASSQDWTGGDYGYTF; CDR3 DNA: TGTGCCAGCAGCCAAGATTGGACAGGGGGCGACTATGGCTACACCTTC; V gene: TRBV3-1/TRBV3-2; J gene: TRBJ1-2; CDR3 length: 16; clone size: few; D gene: TRBD1
CDR3 protein: CASSFVPITDSTCRRAQHF; CDR3 DNA: TGTGCCAGCAGCTTCGTTCCCATAACAGACAGCACCTGCCGAAGGGCCCAGCATTTT; V gene: TRBV5-6; J gene: TRBJ1-5; CDR3 length: 19; clone size: NA; D gene: NA
CDR3 protein: CASRTADRGSYEQYF; CDR3 DNA: TGTGCCAGCAGAACCGCGGACAGGGGATCCTACGAGCAGTACTTC; V gene: TRBV6-6; J gene: TRBJ2-7; CDR3 length: 15; clone size: NA; D gene: TRBD1
CDR3 protein: CASSQMTGNQPQHF; CDR3 DNA: TGTGCCAGCAGCCAAATGACAGGAAATCAGCCCCAGCATTTT; V gene: TRBV3-1/TRBV3-2; J gene: TRBJ1-5; CDR3 length: 14; clone size: NA; D gene: NA
CDR3 protein: CASRPGQRVGEQYF; CDR3 DNA: TGCGCCAGCAGGCCGGGACAGAGGGTGGGCGAGCAGTACTTC; V gene: TRBV5-1; J gene: TRBJ2-7; CDR3 length: 14; clone size: NA; D gene: TRBD1
CDR3 protein: CASSLEGSNNEQFF; CDR3 DNA: TGTGCCAGCAGCTTAGAAGGGAGTAACAATGAGCAGTTCTTC; V gene: TRBV7-9; J gene: TRBJ2-1; CDR3 length: 14; clone size: few; D gene: NA
CDR3 protein: CASSSRGGFGGYTF; CDR3 DNA: TGTGCCAGCAGCTCCCGGGGGGGTTTCGGCGGCTACACCTTC; V gene: TRBV7-2; J gene: TRBJ1-2; CDR3 length: 14; clone size: NA; D gene: NA
CDR3 protein: CASSYGQDSNQPQHF; CDR3 DNA: TGTGCCAGTAGTTACGGACAGGATAGCAATCAGCCCCAGCATTTT; V gene: TRBV19; J gene: TRBJ1-5; CDR3 length: 15; clone size: NA; D gene: TRBD1
CDR3 protein: CASSQELELQDTEAFF; CDR3 DNA: TGTGCCAGCAGCCAAGAGTTAGAGCTACAGGACACTGAAGCTTTCTTT; V gene: TRBV3-1/TRBV3-2; J gene: TRBJ1-1; CDR3 length: 16; clone size: NA; D gene: NA
CDR3 protein: CATLGTGGRNYGYTF; CDR3 DNA: TGTGCCACTCTAGGGACAGGGGGCCGAAACTATGGCTACACCTTC; V gene: TRBV19; J gene: TRBJ1-2; CDR3 length: 15; clone size: NA; D gene: TRBD1
CDR3 protein: CASSPGEDGYTF; CDR3 DNA: TGTGCCAGCAGCCCCGGGGAGGATGGCTACACCTTC; V gene: TRBV5-6; J gene: TRBJ1-2; CDR3 length: 12; clone size: NA; D gene: NA
CDR3 protein: CASKGGPDTQYF; CDR3 DNA: TGTGCCAGCAAAGGGGGACCAGATACGCAGTATTTT; V gene: TRBV5-6; J gene: TRBJ2-3; CDR3 length: 12; clone size: NA; D gene: NA
CDR3 protein: CASRGQGIRGYTF; CDR3 DNA: TGTGCCAGCAGGGGACAGGGTATCAGGGGCTACACCTTC; V gene: TRBV2; J gene: TRBJ1-2; CDR3 length: 13; clone size: NA; D gene: TRBD1
CDR3 protein: CASRSSSGGASEQYF; CDR3 DNA: TGTGCCAGCAGGTCCTCTAGCGGGGGGGCAAGCGAGCAGTACTTC; V gene: TRBV3-1/TRBV3-2; J gene: TRBJ2-7; CDR3 length: 15; clone size: few; D gene: TRBD2
CDR3 protein: CASSFSQGSAGNTIYF; CDR3 DNA: TGTGCCAGCAGTTTTTCACAGGGATCAGCGGGAAACACCATATATTTT; V gene: TRBV6-5; J gene: TRBJ1-3; CDR3 length: 16; clone size: few; D gene: NA
CDR3 protein: CASRRQGIGSPLHF; CDR3 DNA: TGTGCCAGCAGACGCCAGGGTATCGGTTCACCCCTCCACTTT; V gene: TRBV3-1/TRBV3-2; J gene: TRBJ1-6; CDR3 length: 14; clone size: NA; D gene: NA
CDR3 protein: CASRAGTESGYTF; CDR3 DNA: TGCGCCAGCAGAGCCGGGACAGAATCTGGCTACACCTTC; V gene: TRBV5-1; J gene: TRBJ1-2; CDR3 length: 13; clone size: NA; D gene: TRBD1
CDR3 protein: CASSLPREGVTYNEQFF; CDR3 DNA: TGTGCCAGCAGCTTACCCCGTGAGGGGGTCACCTACAATGAGCAGTTCTTC; V gene: TRBV5-6; J gene: TRBJ2-1; CDR3 length: 17; clone size: NA; D gene: NA
CDR3 protein: CATSDGYRGSYWSNEQFF; CDR3 DNA: TGTGCCACCAGTGATGGGTACAGGGGGTCTTATTGGTCCAATGAGCAGTTCTTC; V gene: TRBV24-1; J gene: TRBJ2-1; CDR3 length: 18; clone size: NA; D gene: TRBD1
CDR3 protein: CASSQVPDRDNEQFF; CDR3 DNA: TGCGCCAGCAGCCAAGTCCCGGACAGGGACAATGAGCAGTTCTTC; V gene: TRBV4-1; J gene: TRBJ2-1; CDR3 length: 15; clone size: NA; D gene: TRBD1
CDR3 protein: CASSLSLAGEYNEQFF; CDR3 DNA: TGCGCCAGCAGCTTATCTCTAGCGGGGGAGTACAATGAGCAGTTCTTC; V gene: TRBV5-1; J gene: TRBJ2-1; CDR3 length: 16; clone size: NA; D gene: TRBD2
CDR3 protein: CASSLGGTGSQPQHF; CDR3 DNA: TGTGCCAGCAGCTTAGGAGGGACAGGGTCTCAGCCCCAGCATTTT; V gene: TRBV11-2; J gene: TRBJ1-5; CDR3 length: 15; clone size: NA; D gene: TRBD1
CDR3 protein: CASSVQNPGALNTEAFF; CDR3 DNA: TGTGCCAGCAGTGTTCAGAACCCAGGGGCTCTGAACACTGAAGCTTTCTTT; V gene: TRBV6-1; J gene: TRBJ1-1; CDR3 length: 17; clone size: NA; D gene: NA
CDR3 protein: CASSQRHEQYF; CDR3 DNA: TGTGCCAGCAGTCAGCGGCACGAGCAGTACTTC; V gene: TRBV14; J gene: TRBJ2-7; CDR3 length: 11; clone size: NA; D gene: NA
CDR3 protein: CASSQRQDRNSPLHF; CDR3 DNA: TGTGCCAGCAGCCAGCGCCAGGACAGGAATTCACCCCTCCACTTT; V gene: TRBV5-8; J gene: TRBJ1-6; CDR3 length: 15; clone size: few; D gene: TRBD1
CDR3 protein: CASSRASRSLGANVLTF; CDR3 DNA: TGTGCCAGCAGCCGAGCCTCTAGGTCCCTCGGGGCCAACGTCCTGACTTTC; V gene: TRBV14; J gene: TRBJ2-6; CDR3 length: 17; clone size: NA; D gene: NA
CDR3 protein: CASSAPDNEQFF; CDR3 DNA: TGTGCCAGCAGTGCCCCCGACAATGAGCAGTTCTTC; V gene: TRBV2; J gene: TRBJ2-1; CDR3 length: 12; clone size: NA; D gene: NA
CDR3 protein: CASSLGSPTLSGNTIYF; CDR3 DNA: TGCGCCAGCAGCTTGGGGAGCCCTACTCTCTCTGGAAACACCATATATTTT; V gene: TRBV5-1; J gene: TRBJ1-3; CDR3 length: 17; clone size: NA; D gene: NA
CDR3 protein: CASSDSSGYGYTF; CDR3 DNA: TGTGCCAGCAGTGACTCCTCGGGCTATGGCTACACCTTC; V gene: TRBV6-4; J gene: TRBJ1-2; CDR3 length: 13; clone size: NA; D gene: NA
CDR3 protein: CATSDSGKNTEAFF; CDR3 DNA: TGTGCCACCAGTGATTCCGGGAAGAACACTGAAGCTTTCTTT; V gene: TRBV24-1; J gene: TRBJ1-1; CDR3 length: 14; clone size: NA; D gene: NA
CDR3 protein: CASRGSYGYTF; CDR3 DNA: TGCGCCAGCAGGGGGAGCTATGGCTACACCTTC; V gene: TRBV5-1; J gene: TRBJ1-2; CDR3 length: 11; clone size: NA; D gene: NA
CDR3 protein: CASSDNRGNNEQFF; CDR3 DNA: TGTGCCAGCAGCGATAACCGGGGAAACAATGAGCAGTTCTTC; V gene: TRBV9; J gene: TRBJ2-1; CDR3 length: 14; clone size: NA; D gene: NA
CDR3 protein: CASSWDRSYEQYF; CDR3 DNA: TGTGCCAGCAGCTGGGACAGATCCTACGAGCAGTACTTC; V gene: TRBV12-3/TRBV12-4; J gene: TRBJ2-7; CDR3 length: 13; clone size: NA; D gene: TRBD1
CDR3 protein: CASSYFTGSQETQYF; CDR3 DNA: TGTGCCAGCAGTTACTTCACAGGGTCCCAAGAGACCCAGTACTTC; V gene: TRBV6-5; J gene: TRBJ2-5; CDR3 length: 15; clone size: NA; D gene: NA
CDR3 protein: CASSPLRGTYEQYF; CDR3 DNA: TGTGCCAGCAGCCCATTAAGGGGGACCTACGAGCAGTACTTC; V gene: TRBV7-9; J gene: TRBJ2-7; CDR3 length: 14; clone size: NA; D gene: NA
CDR3 protein: CASSSGGPENIQYF; CDR3 DNA: TGCGCCAGTTCTAGCGGGGGGCCTGAAAACATTCAGTACTTC; V gene: TRBV5-1; J gene: TRBJ2-4; CDR3 length: 14; clone size: NA; D gene: TRBD2
CDR3 protein: CASSIYRDSPLHF; CDR3 DNA: TGTGCCAGCAGCATATACAGGGACTCACCCCTCCACTTT; V gene: TRBV11-2; J gene: TRBJ1-6; CDR3 length: 13; clone size: few; D gene: NA
CDR3 protein: CASSYTSGVVDTQYF; CDR3 DNA: TGTGCCAGCAGTTACACTAGCGGGGTGGTAGATACGCAGTATTTT; V gene: TRBV2; J gene: TRBJ2-3; CDR3 length: 15; clone size: NA; D gene: TRBD2
CDR3 protein: CASSQDPPTYQETQYF; CDR3 DNA: TGCGCCAGCAGCCAAGATCCTCCTACGTACCAAGAGACCCAGTACTTC; V gene: TRBV4-1; J gene: TRBJ2-5; CDR3 length: 16; clone size: NA; D gene: NA
CDR3 protein: CASSTQRRGASDYGYTF; CDR3 DNA: TGTGCCAGCAGCACCCAGCGGCGGGGGGCGAGCGACTATGGCTACACCTTC; V gene: TRBV11-2; J gene: TRBJ1-2; CDR3 length: 17; clone size: NA; D gene: NA